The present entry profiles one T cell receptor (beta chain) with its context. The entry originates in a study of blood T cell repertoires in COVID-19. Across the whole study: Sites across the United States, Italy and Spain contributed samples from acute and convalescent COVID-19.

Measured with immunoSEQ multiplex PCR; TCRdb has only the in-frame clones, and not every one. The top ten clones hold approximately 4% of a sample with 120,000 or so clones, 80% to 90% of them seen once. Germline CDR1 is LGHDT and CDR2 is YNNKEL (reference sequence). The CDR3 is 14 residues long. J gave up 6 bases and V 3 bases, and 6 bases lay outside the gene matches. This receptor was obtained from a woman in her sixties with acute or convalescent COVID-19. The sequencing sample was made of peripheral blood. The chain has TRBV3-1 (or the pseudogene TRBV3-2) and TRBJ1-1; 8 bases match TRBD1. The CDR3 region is CASSQQIQGAEAFF. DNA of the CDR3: TGTGCCAGCAGCCAGCAAATACAGGGGGCTGAAGCTTTCTTT.